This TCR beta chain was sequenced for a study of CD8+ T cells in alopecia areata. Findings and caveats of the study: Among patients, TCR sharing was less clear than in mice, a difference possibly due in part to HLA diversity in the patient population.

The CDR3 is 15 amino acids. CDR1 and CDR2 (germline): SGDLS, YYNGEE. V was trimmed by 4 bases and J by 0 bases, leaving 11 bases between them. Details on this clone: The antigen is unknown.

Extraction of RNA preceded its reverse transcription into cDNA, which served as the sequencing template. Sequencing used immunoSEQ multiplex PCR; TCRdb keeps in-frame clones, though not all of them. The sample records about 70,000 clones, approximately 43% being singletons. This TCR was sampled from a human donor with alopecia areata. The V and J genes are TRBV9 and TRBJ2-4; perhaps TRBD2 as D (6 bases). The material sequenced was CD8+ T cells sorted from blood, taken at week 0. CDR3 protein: CASSISGLAKNIQYF. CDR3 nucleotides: TGTGCCAGCAGCATTAGCGGACTAGCCAAAAACATTCAGTACTTC.